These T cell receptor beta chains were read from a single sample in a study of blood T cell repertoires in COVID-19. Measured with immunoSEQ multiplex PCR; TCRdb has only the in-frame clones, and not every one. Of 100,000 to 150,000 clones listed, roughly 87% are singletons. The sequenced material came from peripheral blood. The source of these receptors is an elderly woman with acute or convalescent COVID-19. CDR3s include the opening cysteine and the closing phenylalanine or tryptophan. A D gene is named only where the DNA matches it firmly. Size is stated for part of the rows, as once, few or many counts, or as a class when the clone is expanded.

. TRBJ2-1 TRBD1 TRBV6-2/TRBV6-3 TGTGCCAGCAGTTCAGAACCGGGACTGACAGGGGGGCAGTTCTTC CASSSEPGLTGGQFF
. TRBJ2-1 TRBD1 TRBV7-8 TGTGCCAGCAGGGGACAGGGTGCGGATGAGCAGTTCTTC CASRGQGADEQFF
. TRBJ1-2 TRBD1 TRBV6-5 TGTGCCAGCAGTTTCCTTCCAGGGGGTGGCTACACCTTC CASSFLPGGGYTF
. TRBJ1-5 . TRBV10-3 TGTGCCATCAGTGAGTTGAGGGATCAGCCCCAGCATTTT CAISELRDQPQHF
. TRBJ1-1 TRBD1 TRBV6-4 TGTGCCAGCAGGGAAGGACAGGGCACTGAAGCTTTCTTT CASREGQGTEAFF
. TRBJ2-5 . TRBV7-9 TGTGCCAGCAGCTTTGGTGAAGCAGAGACCCAGTACTTC CASSFGEAETQYF
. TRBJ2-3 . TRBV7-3 TGTGCCAGCAGCAACAGGGCCACAGATACGCAGTATTTT CASSNRATDTQYF
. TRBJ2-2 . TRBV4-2 TGTGCCAGCAGCCAGAGTACCGGGGAGCTGTTTTTT CASSQSTGELFF
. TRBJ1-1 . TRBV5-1 TGCGCCAGCAGCTTGGAAGGGAGGAGTGAAGCTTTCTTT CASSLEGRSEAFF
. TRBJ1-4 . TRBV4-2 TGTGCCAGCAGCCCGCAGGGTCGCACTAATGAAAAACTGTTTTTT CASSPQGRTNEKLFF
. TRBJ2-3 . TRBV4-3 TGCGCCAGCAGCCAAGGCGCGGGGACAGATACGCAGTATTTT CASSQGAGTDTQYF
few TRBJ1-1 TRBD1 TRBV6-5 TGTGCCAGCAGCCCCTATGACAGGGTCGGCACTGAAGCTTTCTTT CASSPYDRVGTEAFF
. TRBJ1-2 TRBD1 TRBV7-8 TGTGCCAGCAGCCACGACGACAGGGATTACACCTTC CASSHDDRDYTF
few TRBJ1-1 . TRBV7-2 TGTGCCAGCAGTCGTACGACTTTGAACACTGAAGCTTTCTTT CASSRTTLNTEAFF
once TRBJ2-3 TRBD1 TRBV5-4 TGTGCCAGCAGCCGGGGACAGGGGAAAGTCCCAGATACGCAGTATTTT CASSRGQGKVPDTQYF
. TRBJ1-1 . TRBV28 TGTGCCAGCACCACCCCCGGGACTCCTGAAGCTTTCTTT CASTTPGTPEAFF
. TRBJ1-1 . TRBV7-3 TGTGCCAGCAGCTTAACAGCGTACACTGAAGCTTTCTTT CASSLTAYTEAFF
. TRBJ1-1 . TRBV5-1 TGCGCCAGCAGCTTTTGGGGCCGCGGAGGGACTGAAGCTTTCTTT CASSFWGRGGTEAFF
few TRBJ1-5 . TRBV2 TGTGCCAGCAGTGTAGGTCGGGGAGGTCAGCCCCAGCATTTT CASSVGRGGQPQHF
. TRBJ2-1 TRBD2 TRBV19 TGTGCCAGCCGGGACTATTCCTACAATGAGCAGTTCTTC CASRDYSYNEQFF
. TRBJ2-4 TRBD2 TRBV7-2 TGTGCCAGCAGCTTTTTAATTCAGCGGGGATTTCAGTACTTC CASSFLIQRGFQYF
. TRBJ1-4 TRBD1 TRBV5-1 TGCGCCAGCAAAGAGACAGGGGTTGAAAAACTGTTTTTT CASKETGVEKLFF
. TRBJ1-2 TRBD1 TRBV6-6 TGTGCCAGCAGTTACACCAGGGGGTCTAGCGGGTATGGCTACACCTTC CASSYTRGSSGYGYTF
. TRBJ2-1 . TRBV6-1 TGTGCCAGCGGTGTCGGAGCGGGGACATCCTACAATGAGCAGTTCTTC CASGVGAGTSYNEQFF
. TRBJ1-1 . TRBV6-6 TGTGCCAGCAGCCTCTCACACGGGGCTGAAGCTTTCTTT CASSLSHGAEAFF
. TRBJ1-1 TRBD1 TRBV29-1 TGCAGCGGTAGCAGGGGGGAAGCTTTCTTT CSGSRGEAFF
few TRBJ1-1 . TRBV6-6 TGTGCCAGCAGCCAATTCCAGTACACTGAAGCTTTCTTT CASSQFQYTEAFF
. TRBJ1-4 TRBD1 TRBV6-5 TGTGCCAGCAGTTACTCGACCTCAGGGGGTAGAGAAAAACTGTTTTTT CASSYSTSGGREKLFF
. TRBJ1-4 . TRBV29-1 TGCAGCGTTGTCCACAGTGATGAAAAACTGTTTTTT CSVVHSDEKLFF
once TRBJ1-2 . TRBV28 TGTGCCAGCACCCCCCTGACAAGCTATGGCTACACCTTC CASTPLTSYGYTF
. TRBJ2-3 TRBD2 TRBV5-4 TGTGCCAGCAGCATTAGCGGGGGCCTCACAGATACGCAGTATTTT CASSISGGLTDTQYF
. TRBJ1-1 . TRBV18 TGTGCCAGCTCACCATTGTACGGGGACATGAACACTGAAGCTTTCTTT CASSPLYGDMNTEAFF
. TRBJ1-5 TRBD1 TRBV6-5 TGTGCCAGCAGCCGGGACAGGGAGCAGCCCCAGCATTTT CASSRDREQPQHF
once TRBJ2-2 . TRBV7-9 TGTGCCAGCAGCTTAGTACGCCTGGACAGAGTGAACACCGGGGAGCTGTTTTTT CASSLVRLDRVNTGELFF
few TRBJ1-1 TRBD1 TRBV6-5 TGTGCCAGCAGTAGGACGGGACAGGGGGGGACTGAAGCTTTCTTT CASSRTGQGGTEAFF
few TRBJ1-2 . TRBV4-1 TGCGCCAGCAGCCAAGACGGGTTCACTAACTATGGCTACACCTTC CASSQDGFTNYGYTF
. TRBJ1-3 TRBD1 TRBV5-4 TGTGCCAGCAGCTTGGGGACAGGGGAAGGTTACACCATATATTTT CASSLGTGEGYTIYF
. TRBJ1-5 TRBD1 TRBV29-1 TGCAGCGCCTCCGGGACAGGGGATCAGCCCCAGCATTTT CSASGTGDQPQHF
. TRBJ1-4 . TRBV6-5 TGTGCCAGCAGCCTTAATGAAAAACTGTTTTTT CASSLNEKLFF
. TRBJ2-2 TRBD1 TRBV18 TGTGCCAGCTCACTGGGACAGGGATCCGGGGAGCTGTTTTTT CASSLGQGSGELFF
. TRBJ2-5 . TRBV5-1 TGCGCCAGCAGCTTAACCGGCGCGGGAGAGACCCAGTACTTC CASSLTGAGETQYF
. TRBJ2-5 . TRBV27 TGTGCCAGCAGTTTACTTGGGACTTTCCAAGAGACCCAGTACTTC CASSLLGTFQETQYF
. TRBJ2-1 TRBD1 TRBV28 TGTGCCAGCAGTCGGACAGGGGCTCCCAATGAGCAGTTCTTC CASSRTGAPNEQFF
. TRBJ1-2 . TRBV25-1 TGTGCCAGCAGTGATAAGGAGGAGTATGGCTACACCTTC CASSDKEEYGYTF
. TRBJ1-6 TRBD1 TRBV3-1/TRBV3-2 TGTGCCAGCAGCCAAACCGGGACAGAGAATTCACCCCTCCACTTT CASSQTGTENSPLHF
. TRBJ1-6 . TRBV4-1 TGCGCCAGCAGCCAAGATAAATCGACAGGCTGGGGGTCACCCCTCCACTTT CASSQDKSTGWGSPLHF